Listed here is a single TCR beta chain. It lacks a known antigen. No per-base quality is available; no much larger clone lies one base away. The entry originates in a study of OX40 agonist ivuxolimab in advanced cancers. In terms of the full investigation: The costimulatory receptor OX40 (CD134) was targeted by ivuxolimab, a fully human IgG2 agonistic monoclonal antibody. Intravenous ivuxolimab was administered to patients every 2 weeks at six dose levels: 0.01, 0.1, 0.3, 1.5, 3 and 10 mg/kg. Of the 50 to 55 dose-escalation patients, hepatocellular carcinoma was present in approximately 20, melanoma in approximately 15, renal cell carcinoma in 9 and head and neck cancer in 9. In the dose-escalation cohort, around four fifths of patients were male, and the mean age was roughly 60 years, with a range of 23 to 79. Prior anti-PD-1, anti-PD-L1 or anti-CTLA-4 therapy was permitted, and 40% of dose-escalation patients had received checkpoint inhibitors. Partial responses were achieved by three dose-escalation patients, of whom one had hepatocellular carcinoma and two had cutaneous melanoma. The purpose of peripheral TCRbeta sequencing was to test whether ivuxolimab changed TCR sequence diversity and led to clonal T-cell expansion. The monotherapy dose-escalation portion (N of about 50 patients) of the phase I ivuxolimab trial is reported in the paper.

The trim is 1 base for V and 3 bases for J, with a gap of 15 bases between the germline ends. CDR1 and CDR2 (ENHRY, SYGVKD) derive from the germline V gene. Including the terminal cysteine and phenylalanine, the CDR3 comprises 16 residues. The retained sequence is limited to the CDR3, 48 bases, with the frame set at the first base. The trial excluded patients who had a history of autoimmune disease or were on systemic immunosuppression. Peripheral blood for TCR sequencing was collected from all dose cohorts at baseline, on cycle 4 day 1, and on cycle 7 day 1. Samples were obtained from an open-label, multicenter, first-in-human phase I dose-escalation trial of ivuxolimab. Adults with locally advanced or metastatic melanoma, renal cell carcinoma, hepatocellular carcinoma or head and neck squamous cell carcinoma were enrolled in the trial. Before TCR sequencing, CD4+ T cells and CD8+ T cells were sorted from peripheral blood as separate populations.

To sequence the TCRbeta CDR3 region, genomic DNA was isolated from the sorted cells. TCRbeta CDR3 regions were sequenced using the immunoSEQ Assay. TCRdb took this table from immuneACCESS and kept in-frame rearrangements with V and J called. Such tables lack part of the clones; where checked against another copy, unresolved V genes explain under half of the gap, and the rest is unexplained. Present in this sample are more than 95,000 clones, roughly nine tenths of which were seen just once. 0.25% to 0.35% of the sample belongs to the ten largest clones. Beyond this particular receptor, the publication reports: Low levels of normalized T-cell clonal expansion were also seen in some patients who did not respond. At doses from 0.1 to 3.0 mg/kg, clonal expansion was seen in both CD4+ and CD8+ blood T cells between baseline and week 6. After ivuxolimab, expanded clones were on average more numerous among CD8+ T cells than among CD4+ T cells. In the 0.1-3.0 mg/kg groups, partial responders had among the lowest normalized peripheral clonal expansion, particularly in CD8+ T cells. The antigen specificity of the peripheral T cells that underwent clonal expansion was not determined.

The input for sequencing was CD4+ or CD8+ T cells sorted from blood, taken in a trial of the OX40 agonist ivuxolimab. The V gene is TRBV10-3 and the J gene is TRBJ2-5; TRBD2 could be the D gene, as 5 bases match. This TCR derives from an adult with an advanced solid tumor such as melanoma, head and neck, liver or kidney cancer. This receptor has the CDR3 CAISELGSADKETQYF. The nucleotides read TGTGCCATCAGTGAGTTGGGTAGCGCCGACAAAGAGACCCAGTACTTC.